The clone carrying this TCR beta chain was recorded many times. Its specificity is unknown. These data come from a study of T cells in Graves' hyperthyroidism and ophthalmopathy. Study-wide findings and caveats: Ophthalmopathy and stable hyperthyroidism were separated by a 13 V-J model.

Amplification of TCR beta CDR3 regions was performed using RNA transcripts as template. With the HTBI primer set, the TCR CDR3 went through a first round of RT-PCR. TCRdb ran MiXCR on the multiplex PCR reads and lists one entry per CDR3 protein. The table lists fewer than 500,000 distinct CDR3 sequences, roughly 15% of them singletons. CDR3 length equals 16 residues. Trimming removed 5 bases at V and 0 bases at J, with 14 bases between. The germline V gene encodes CDR1 SGHKS and CDR2 YYEKEE (reference sequence). The V gene is TRBV5-5, the J gene TRBJ1-4; D is undetermined. The receptor's source is a young man with Graves' ophthalmopathy. What was sequenced was blood. This CDR3 is CASRPEIAATNEKLFF. Written as DNA, the CDR3 is TGTGCCAGCAGACCTGAAATAGCGGCAACTAATGAAAAACTGTTTTTT.